These 8 T cell receptor beta chains were all obtained from the same sample, sequenced in a study of OX40 agonist ivuxolimab in advanced cancers. Method: immunoSEQ multiplex PCR; TCRdb's copy keeps in-frame clones and lacks some. The sample comprises 65,000 to 95,000 clones, over 85% of which are singletons, and approximately 0.2% rests with the top ten. The source material was CD4+ or CD8+ T cells sorted from blood, sampled in a trial of the OX40 agonist ivuxolimab. The receptors originated from an adult with an advanced solid tumor such as melanoma, head and neck, liver or kidney cancer.

In its sample, this clone was seen a few times. The junction departs from the called germline gene at one end, perhaps through a read error. This chain connects TRBV25-1 to TRBJ2-6; 8 bases are a match to TRBD1. CDR1 and CDR2 from the germline V gene are MGHDK and SYGVNS. The CDR3 totals 16 residues. This CDR3 reads CASSTKRTQGADVLTF. CDR3 nucleotides: TGTGCCAGCAGTACCAAACGTACGCAGGGGGCCGACGTCCTGACTTTC.

This clone was detected only once. The CDR3 DNA is TGTGCCTCTCTTGGGAGGGGGAGAGATGAAGCTTTCTTT. This gives the protein CASLGRGRDEAFF. This chain connects TRBV30 to TRBJ1-1, with D possibly matching TRBD1 (6 bases). Germline CDR1 reads GTSNPN; CDR2 reads SVGIG (reference sequence). The V end lost 7 bases, the J end lost 7 bases, and 19 bases lay between the germline ends. The CDR3 is 13 amino acids. The complete variable domain, with remaining parts taken from reference TRBV30 and TRBJ1-1, reads SQTIHQWPATLVQPVGSPLSLECTVEGTSNPNLYWYRQAAGRGLQLLFYSVGIGQISSEVPQNLSASRPQDRQFILSSKKLLLSDSGFYLCASLGRGRDEAFFGQGTRLTVV.

This clone was counted a few times. The rearrangement links TRBV7-3 to TRBJ1-6; D gene uncertain. This CDR3 is built from 13 residues. Germline CDR1 reads SGHTA; CDR2 reads FQGTGA. V lost 1 base, J lost 10 bases, and 8 bases lay in between. CDR3 bases: TGTGCCAGCAGCTTAAGAGCGGGCTCACCCCTCCACTTT. It encodes CASSLRAGSPLHF.

The table lists this clone with a count of one. This chain uses TRBV5-1 with TRBJ2-1; 7 bases align to TRBD2. The CDR3 runs to 15 residues. The trim removed 0 bases at V and 8 bases at J, leaving 8 bases unmatched. Germline CDR1 is SGHRS and CDR2 is YFSETQ. In DNA form, the CDR3 reads TGCGCCAGCAGCTTGGGGGGCGGGAGCACCGATGAGCAGTTCTTC. It translates to CASSLGGGSTDEQFF.

The chain links TRBV7-2 to TRBJ2-3, with D hard to call. CDR1 SGHTA and CDR2 FQGNSA come from the germline V gene. This CDR3 spans 11 amino acids. The ends were cut back, 5 bases at V and 2 bases at J, with 2 bases in the middle. CDR3 sequence reads: CASSVTDTQYF. CDR3 sequence (DNA): TGTGCCAGCAGCGTCACAGATACGCAGTATTTT. The full variable domain, with the rest looked up from reference TRBV7-2 and TRBJ2-3, is GAGVSQSPSNKVTEKGKDVELRCDPISGHTALYWYRQSLGQGLEFLIYFQGNSAPDKSGLPSDRFSAERTGGSVSTLTIQRTQQEDSAVYLCASSVTDTQYFGPGTRLTVL.

The gene calls are TRBV5-4 and TRBJ1-4; TRBD1 agrees at 7 bases. The CDR3 sequence is 16 residues long. The V and J ends lost 4 bases and 5 bases, in that order; junction bases with no gene match: 11. The germline V gene encodes CDR1 SGHNT and CDR2 YYREEE (reference sequence). In nucleotides, the CDR3 is TGTGCCAGCAGCGCGAATCCGGGACAGCGAAATGAAAAACTGTTTTTT. Its translation is CASSANPGQRNEKLFF.

J is TRBJ1-1 and V is TRBV30; D gene unclear. From germline, CDR1 is GTSNPN and CDR2 SVGIG (reference sequence). The V gene lost 2 bases and the J gene lost 2 bases, with 9 bases spanning the gap. The CDR3 totals 13 residues. CDR3 residues: CAWSPDGNTEAFF. As DNA, the CDR3 is TGTGCCTGGAGTCCCGACGGAAACACTGAAGCTTTCTTT.

The V and J genes are TRBV7-8 and TRBJ2-7; 8 positions match TRBD2. The CDR3 is made up of 17 amino acids. V shed 5 bases, J shed 0 bases, and the junction held 12 bases outside the gene matches. Germline assignment: CDR1 SGHVS and CDR2 FQNEAQ. CDR3 sequence: CASSIFAGGLSSYEQYF. In nucleotides, the CDR3 is TGTGCCAGCAGCATCTTTGCGGGGGGATTGAGCTCCTACGAGCAGTACTTC.